What follows is one TCR beta chain and its context. Its antigen is as yet unknown. These data belong to a study of cytomegalovirus exposure and HLA in healthy donors. This CDR3 has 14 residues. Germline V CDR1 and CDR2: SGHDT, YYEEEE. The ends were cut back, 4 bases at V and 3 bases at J, with 12 bases in the middle. PCR amplification relied on 60 Vbeta primers (plus 13 Jbeta primers). Profiling relied on immunoSEQ multiplex PCR, and the TCRdb table lists in-frame clones only, not all of them. Found here are roughly 80,000 clones, 60% to 80% of them singletons; the top ten hold roughly 6.2%. Study-level points and caveats: A later look showed TCR association rates differing by HLA locus, highest for DRB1 and lowest for HLA-C. The majority of TCR sequences were rare, yet some public TCRs appeared in many donors. Likely technical artifact: a cluster of highly shared sequence variants. Reports credit the classifier with highly specific, highly sensitive diagnosis of cytomegalovirus status.

The origin of this receptor is a woman aged 50 to 65 in good health and CMV-seropositive. V is TRBV5-6 and J is TRBJ2-3; perhaps TRBD1 as D (5 bases). Sequencing was done on a sample of PBMCs. CDR3 nucleotides: TGTGCCAGCAGCGGGGTAGGGGATACAGATACGCAGTATTTT. It is translated as CASSGVGDTDTQYF.